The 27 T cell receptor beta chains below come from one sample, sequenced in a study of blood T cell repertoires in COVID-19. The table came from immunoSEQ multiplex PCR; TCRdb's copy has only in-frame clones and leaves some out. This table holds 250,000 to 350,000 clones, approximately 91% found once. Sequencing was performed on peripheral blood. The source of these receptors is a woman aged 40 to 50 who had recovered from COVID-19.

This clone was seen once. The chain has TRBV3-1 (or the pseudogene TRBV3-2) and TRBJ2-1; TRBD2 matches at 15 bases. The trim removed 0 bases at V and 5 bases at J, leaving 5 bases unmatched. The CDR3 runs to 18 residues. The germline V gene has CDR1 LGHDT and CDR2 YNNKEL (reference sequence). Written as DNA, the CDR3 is TGTGCCAGCAGCCAAGATGGGACTAGCGGGAGGTCGAACAATGAGCAGTTCTTC. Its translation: CASSQDGTSGRSNNEQFF.

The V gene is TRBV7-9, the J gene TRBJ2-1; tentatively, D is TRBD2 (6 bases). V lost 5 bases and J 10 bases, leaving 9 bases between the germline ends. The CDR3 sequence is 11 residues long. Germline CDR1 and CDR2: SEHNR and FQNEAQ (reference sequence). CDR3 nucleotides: TGTGCCAGCAGCCTGGACTACGAGCAGTTCTTC. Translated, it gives CASSLDYEQFF. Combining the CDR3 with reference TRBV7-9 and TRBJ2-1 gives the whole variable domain DTGVSQNPRHKITKRGQNVTFRCDPISEHNRLYWYRQTLGQGPEFLTYFQNEAQLEKSRLLSDRFSAERPKGSFSTLEIQRTEQGDSAMYLCASSLDYEQFFGPGTRLTVL.

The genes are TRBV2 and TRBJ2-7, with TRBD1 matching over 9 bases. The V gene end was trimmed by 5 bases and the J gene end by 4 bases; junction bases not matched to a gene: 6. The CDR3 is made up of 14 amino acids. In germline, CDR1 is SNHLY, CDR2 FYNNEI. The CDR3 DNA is TGTGCCAGCAGTCCACAGGGGGCCGGGTACGAGCAGTACTTC. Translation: CASSPQGAGYEQYF.

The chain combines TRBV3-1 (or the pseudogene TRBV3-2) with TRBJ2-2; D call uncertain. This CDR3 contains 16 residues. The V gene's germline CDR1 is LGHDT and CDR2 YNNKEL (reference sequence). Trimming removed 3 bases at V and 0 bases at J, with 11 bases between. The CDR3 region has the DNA TGTGCCAGCAGCCACACCGAGTTCGCGAACACCGGGGAGCTGTTTTTT. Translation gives CASSHTEFANTGELFF.

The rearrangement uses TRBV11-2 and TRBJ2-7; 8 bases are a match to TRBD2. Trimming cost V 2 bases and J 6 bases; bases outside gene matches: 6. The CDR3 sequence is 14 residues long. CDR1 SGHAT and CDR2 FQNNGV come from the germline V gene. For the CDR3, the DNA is TGTGCCAGCAGCTTACAAGCGGGAGTTGGCGAGCAGTACTTC. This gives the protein CASSLQAGVGEQYF. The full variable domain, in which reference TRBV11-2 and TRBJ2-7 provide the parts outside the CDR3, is EAGVAQSPRYKIIEKRQSVAFWCNPISGHATLYWYQQILGQGPKLLIQFQNNGVVDDSQLPKDRFSAERLKGVDSTLKIQPAKLEDSAVYLCASSLQAGVGEQYFGPGTRLTVT.

CDR3 residues: CASRPEEAYGYTF. CDR3 DNA sequence: TGTGCCAGCAGGCCAGAGGAAGCCTATGGCTACACCTTC. The rearrangement uses TRBV2 and TRBJ1-2; D unresolved. The V end was cut by 6 bases, the J end by 4 bases, with 12 bases between. This CDR3 is 13 amino acids long. CDR1 is SNHLY, CDR2 FYNNEI, per germline.

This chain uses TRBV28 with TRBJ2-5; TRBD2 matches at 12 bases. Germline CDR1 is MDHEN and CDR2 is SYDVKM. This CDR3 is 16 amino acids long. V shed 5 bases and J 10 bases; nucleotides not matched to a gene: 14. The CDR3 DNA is TGTGCCAGCAGTCTCGGGACTAGCGGGTGGTTTTCAGGCCAGTACTTC. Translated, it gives CASSLGTSGWFSGQYF.

The CDR3 nucleotides read TGTGCCAGCAGCCCCCGTGTTGGTAGCGGGAACCAAGAGACCCAGTACTTC. Protein: CASSPRVGSGNQETQYF. The chain is built from TRBV7-9 and TRBJ2-5, with 8 bases that match TRBD2. The CDR3 has 17 residues. V lost 5 bases to trimming and J lost 0 bases; unmatched junction nucleotides: 11. Germline assignment: CDR1 SEHNR and CDR2 FQNEAQ (reference sequence).

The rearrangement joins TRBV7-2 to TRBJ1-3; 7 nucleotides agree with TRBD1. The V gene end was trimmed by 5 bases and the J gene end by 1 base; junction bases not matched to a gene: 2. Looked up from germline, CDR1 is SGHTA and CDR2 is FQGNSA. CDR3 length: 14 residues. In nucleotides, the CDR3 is TGTGCCAGCAGCGTGACAGGGTCTGGAAACACCATATATTTT. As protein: CASSVTGSGNTIYF.

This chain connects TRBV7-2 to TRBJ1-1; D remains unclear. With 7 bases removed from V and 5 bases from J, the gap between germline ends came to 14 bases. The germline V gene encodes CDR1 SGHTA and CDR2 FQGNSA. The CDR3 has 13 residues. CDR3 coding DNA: TGTGCCAGCACCTTGACAATTGGGACTGAAGCTTTCTTT. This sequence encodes CASTLTIGTEAFF. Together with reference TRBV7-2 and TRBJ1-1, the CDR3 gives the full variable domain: GAGVSQSPSNKVTEKGKDVELRCDPISGHTALYWYRQSLGQGLEFLIYFQGNSAPDKSGLPSDRFSAERTGGSVSTLTIQRTQQEDSAVYLCASTLTIGTEAFFGQGTRLTVV.

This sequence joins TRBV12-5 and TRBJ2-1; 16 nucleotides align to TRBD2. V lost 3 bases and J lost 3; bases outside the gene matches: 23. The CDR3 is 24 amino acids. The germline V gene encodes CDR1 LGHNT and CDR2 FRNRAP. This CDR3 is CASGFLVSRGTPGLAGGDYNEQFF. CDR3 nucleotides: TGTGCTAGTGGTTTTCTTGTTTCCCGGGGCACTCCGGGACTAGCGGGAGGGGACTACAATGAGCAGTTCTTC.

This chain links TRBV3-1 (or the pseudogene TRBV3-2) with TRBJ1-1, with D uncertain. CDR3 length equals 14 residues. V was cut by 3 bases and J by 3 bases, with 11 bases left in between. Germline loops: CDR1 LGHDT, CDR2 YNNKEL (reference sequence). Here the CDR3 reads CASSQVRSDTEAFF. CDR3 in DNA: TGTGCCAGCAGCCAGGTAAGAAGCGACACTGAAGCTTTCTTT.

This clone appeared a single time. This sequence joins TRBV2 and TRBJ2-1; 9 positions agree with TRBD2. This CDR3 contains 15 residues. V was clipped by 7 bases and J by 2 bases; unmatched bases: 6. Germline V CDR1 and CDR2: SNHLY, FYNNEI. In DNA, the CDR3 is TGTGCCAGCACGGGGGCGGGAGGGGCCTACAATGAGCAGTTCTTC. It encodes CASTGAGGAYNEQFF.

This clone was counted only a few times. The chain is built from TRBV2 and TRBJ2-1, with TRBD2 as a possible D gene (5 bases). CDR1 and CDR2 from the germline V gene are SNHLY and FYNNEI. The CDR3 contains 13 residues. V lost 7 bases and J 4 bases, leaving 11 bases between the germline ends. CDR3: CASMSGKYNEQFF. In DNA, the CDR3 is TGTGCCAGCATGTCGGGAAAGTACAATGAGCAGTTCTTC.

CDR3 loop: CASEGTSGTYEQYF. CDR3 sequence (DNA): TGTGCCAGCGAGGGGACTAGCGGAACCTACGAGCAGTACTTC. The V call is TRBV28, the J call TRBJ2-7; 11 positions match TRBD2. The CDR3 contains 14 residues. The germline gives CDR1 MDHEN, CDR2 SYDVKM. Losses at the gene ends were 8 bases for V and 2 bases for J; bases not matched to a gene: 5. Variable domain in full (rest from reference TRBV28 and TRBJ2-7): DVKVTQSSRYLVKRTGEKVFLECVQDMDHENMFWYRQDPGLGLRLIYFSYDVKMKEKGDIPEGYSVSREKKERFSLILESASTNQTSMYLCASEGTSGTYEQYFGPGTRLTVT.

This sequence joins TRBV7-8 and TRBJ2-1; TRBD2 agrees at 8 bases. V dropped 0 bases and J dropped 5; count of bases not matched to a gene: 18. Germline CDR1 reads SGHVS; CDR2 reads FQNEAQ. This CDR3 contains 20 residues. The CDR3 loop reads CASSLASRGIAGKEHNEQFF. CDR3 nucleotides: TGTGCCAGCAGCTTAGCGTCGAGGGGTATAGCGGGAAAGGAGCACAATGAGCAGTTCTTC.

The CDR3 bases are TGTGCCACCAGCACCAGCGGGAGGGACTCCTACAATGAGCAGTTCTTC. Its translation is CATSTSGRDSYNEQFF. The J gene is TRBJ2-1, the V gene TRBV15; TRBD2 matches 10 bases. This CDR3 region has 16 residues. Per the germline V gene, CDR1 is LNHNV and CDR2 is YYDKDF (reference sequence). The V segment lost 4 bases and the J segment 0 bases; nucleotides outside the gene matches: 3.

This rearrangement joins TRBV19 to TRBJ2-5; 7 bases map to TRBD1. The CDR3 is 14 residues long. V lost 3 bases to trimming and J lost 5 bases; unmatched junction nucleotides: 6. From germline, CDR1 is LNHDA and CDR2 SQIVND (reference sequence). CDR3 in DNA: TGTGCCAGTAGTATTAGGGGGCGCTTGGAGACCCAGTACTTC. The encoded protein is CASSIRGRLETQYF.

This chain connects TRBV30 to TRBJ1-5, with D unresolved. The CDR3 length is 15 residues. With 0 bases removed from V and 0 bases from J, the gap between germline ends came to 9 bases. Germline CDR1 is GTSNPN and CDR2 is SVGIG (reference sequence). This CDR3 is CAWSVRGSSNQPQHF. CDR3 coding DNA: TGTGCCTGGAGTGTACGGGGATCTAGCAATCAGCCCCAGCATTTT.

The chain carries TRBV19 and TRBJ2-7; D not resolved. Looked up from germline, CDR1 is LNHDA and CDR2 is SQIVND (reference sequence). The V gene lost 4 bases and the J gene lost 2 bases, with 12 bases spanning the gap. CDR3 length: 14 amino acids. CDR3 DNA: TGTGCCAGTAGTAATAGAGACTTCCCCTACGAGCAGTACTTC. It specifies CASSNRDFPYEQYF.

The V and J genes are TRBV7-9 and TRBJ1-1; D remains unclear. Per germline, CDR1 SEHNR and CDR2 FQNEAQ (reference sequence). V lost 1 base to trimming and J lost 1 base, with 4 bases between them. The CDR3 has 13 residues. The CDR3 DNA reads TGTGCCAGCAGCTTAGGTCAGAACACTGAAGCTTTCTTT. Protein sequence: CASSLGQNTEAFF.

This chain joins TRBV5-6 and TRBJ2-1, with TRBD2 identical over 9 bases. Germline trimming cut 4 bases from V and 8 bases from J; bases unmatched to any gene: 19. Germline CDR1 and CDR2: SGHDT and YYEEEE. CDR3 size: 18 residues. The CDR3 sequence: CASSPLGGRALSSDEQFF. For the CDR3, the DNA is TGTGCCAGCAGCCCCTTGGGCGGGAGGGCCCTCTCAAGCGATGAGCAGTTCTTC.

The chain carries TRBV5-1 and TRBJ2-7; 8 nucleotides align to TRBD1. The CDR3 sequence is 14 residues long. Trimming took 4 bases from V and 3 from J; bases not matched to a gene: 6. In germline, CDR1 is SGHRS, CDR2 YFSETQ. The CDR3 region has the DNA TGCGCCAGCAGCACCCAGGGGGCAGTCTACGAGCAGTACTTC. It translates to CASSTQGAVYEQYF.

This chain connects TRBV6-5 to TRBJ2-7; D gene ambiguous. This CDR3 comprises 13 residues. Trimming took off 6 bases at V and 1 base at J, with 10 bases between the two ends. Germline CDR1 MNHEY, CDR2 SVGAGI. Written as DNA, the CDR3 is TGTGCCAGCAGCCTTACCGGGTCCTACGAGCAGTACTTC. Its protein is CASSLTGSYEQYF.

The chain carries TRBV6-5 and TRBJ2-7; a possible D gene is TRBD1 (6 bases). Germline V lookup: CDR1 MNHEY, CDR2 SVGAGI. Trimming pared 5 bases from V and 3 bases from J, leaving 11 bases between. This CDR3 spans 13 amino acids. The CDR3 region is CASSTPDSYEQYF. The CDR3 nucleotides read TGTGCCAGCAGTACTCCGGACAGCTACGAGCAGTACTTC.

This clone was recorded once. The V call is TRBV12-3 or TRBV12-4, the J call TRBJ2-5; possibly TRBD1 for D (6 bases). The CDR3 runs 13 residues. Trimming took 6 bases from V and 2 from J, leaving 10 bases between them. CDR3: CASRIQGQETQYF. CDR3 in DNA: TGTGCCAGCAGAATCCAGGGGCAAGAGACCCAGTACTTC.

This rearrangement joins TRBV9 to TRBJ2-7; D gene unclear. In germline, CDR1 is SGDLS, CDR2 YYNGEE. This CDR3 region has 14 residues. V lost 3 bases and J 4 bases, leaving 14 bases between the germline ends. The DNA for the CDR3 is TGTGCCAGCAGCGCCACGAGTGCTTCATACGAGCAGTACTTC. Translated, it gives CASSATSASYEQYF.